This T cell receptor beta chain was identified during a study of T-cell memory formation after mild COVID-19. About the research overall: Largely donor-specific sequence clusters came from a couple of donors.

The germline CDR1 and CDR2 sequences are SGHVS and FQNEAQ. This CDR3 has 16 residues. V shed 5 bases, J shed 8 bases, and the junction held 12 bases outside the gene matches. As concerns this clonotype: No antigen is known for it.

5'RACE with constant-segment primers yielded barcoded, UMI-tagged TCR alpha and TCR beta cDNA libraries. A single record per CDR3 protein comes from TCRdb applying MiXCR to the 5' RACE reads. Of 300,000 to 400,000 distinct CDR3 sequences listed, around 21% are singletons. The study, taken as a whole, reports: Day 15 to 85 contracting clones showed balanced CD4/CD8; day 15 to 37 expanders favored CD4+. Pre-infection memory already had some responding clones, implying cross-reactive memory joined.

The origin of this receptor is an adult woman who had mild COVID-19 (a few samples of this study predate the infection). Cell type and time point are not known. The J gene is TRBJ1-4, the V gene TRBV7-8; 9 bases line up with TRBD1. Sequencing used PBMCs or a T cell subset sorted from them (not recorded which). The CDR3 is CASSPRTGTGKEKLFF. The CDR3 DNA follows: TGTGCCAGCAGCCCTAGAACCGGGACAGGGAAAGAAAAACTGTTTTTT. Filled out from reference TRBV7-8 and TRBJ1-4, the complete variable domain reads GAGVSQSPRYKVAKRGQDVALRCDPISGHVSLFWYQQALGQGPEFLTYFQNEAQLDKSGLPSDRFFAERPEGSVSTLKIQRTQQEDSAVYLCASSPRTGTGKEKLFFGSGTQLSVL.